These T cell receptor beta chains were read from a single sample in a study of T cell repertoires in cytomegalovirus infection. No cognate antigen is known for these TCRs. TCRdb analysed the reads with MiXCR anew, one entry per CDR3 protein. Counted here are 570,000 or so distinct CDR3 sequences, over 35% occurring once; the ten biggest clones make up 40% to 60%. Sequenced material: cultured PBMCs, taken from culture after CMV antigen stimulation. These receptors were obtained from a human donor in good health (CMV status not recorded). Some clones in this sample may be carry-over from other donors' samples. Each CDR3 is given with its conserved first and last residue. The D gene is left open where the match is weak. Size is omitted from some rows. Given values are once, few, many or a class for expanded clones.

TGTGCCAGCAGCCAGACTAGCGGGAGACGGTACTTC | CASSQTSGRRYF | TRBD2 | NA | TRBJ2-7 | TRBV7-2
TGTGCCAGCAGAGAAATGGGAGAGACCCAGTACTTC | CASREMGETQYF | NA | NA | TRBJ2-5 | TRBV2
TGTGCCAGCAGTGAGTCCTCCGGGACTAGCAATGAGCAGTTCTTC | CASSESSGTSNEQFF | TRBD2 | few | TRBJ2-1 | TRBV25-1
TGTGCCAGCAGCTTTTTGCGCGTTCATGAGACCCAGTACTTC | CASSFLRVHETQYF | NA | NA | TRBJ2-5 | TRBV5-6
TGCAGCGTCCTTGGGGGGGGCCAAGAGACCCAGTACTTC | CSVLGGGQETQYF | TRBD2 | once | TRBJ2-5 | TRBV29-1
TGTGCCAGCAGCTTAGTTGGGTCTAGCGGGCCCCCCGGGGAGCTGTTTTTT | CASSLVGSSGPPGELFF | TRBD2 | NA | TRBJ2-2 | TRBV7-2
TGTGCCAGCAGCCGTGACAGGACCCCGAGCTCCTACAATGAGCAGTTCTTC | CASSRDRTPSSYNEQFF | NA | few | TRBJ2-1 | TRBV6-5
TGCAGTGTTCCCGATCGGGGTTCTAGCACAGATACGCAGTATTTT | CSVPDRGSSTDTQYF | NA | NA | TRBJ2-3 | TRBV20-1
TGTGCCAGCAGCTTAGCGGGAGCGGGTCTCCAAGAGACCCAGTACTTC | CASSLAGAGLQETQYF | NA | few | TRBJ2-5 | TRBV7-2
TGTGCCAGCAGCCCGACAGGGGCCCGCACTGAAGCTTTCTTT | CASSPTGARTEAFF | TRBD1 | NA | TRBJ1-1 | TRBV6-2/TRBV6-3
TGTGCCAGCAGTTATCGGGTCATGAACACTGAAGCTTTCTTT | CASSYRVMNTEAFF | NA | NA | TRBJ1-1 | TRBV6-8
TGTGCCAGCAGTTCGCTGGACCCGGGGGGCAATCAGCCCCAGCATTTT | CASSSLDPGGNQPQHF | NA | NA | TRBJ1-5 | TRBV12-3/TRBV12-4
TGCAGTGCTTCGGACAGGAGCTATGGCTACACCTTC | CSASDRSYGYTF | TRBD1 | NA | TRBJ1-2 | TRBV20-1
TGCAGCGTTGTCATTCTCCAAGAGACCCAGTACTTC | CSVVILQETQYF | NA | NA | TRBJ2-5 | TRBV29-1
TGTGCCAGCAGCTCCCCGGGGGCAGGGGAATACGAGCAGTACTTC | CASSSPGAGEYEQYF | NA | few | TRBJ2-7 | TRBV7-6
TGCGCCAGCAGCTTGGTGGAGGGACGCGAGCAGTACTTC | CASSLVEGREQYF | NA | NA | TRBJ2-7 | TRBV5-1
TGTGCCATCAGTGGGGGGGGGACGGGCGCGTACGAGCAGTACTTC | CAISGGGTGAYEQYF | TRBD2 | NA | TRBJ2-7 | TRBV10-3
TGTGCCAGCAGCTTAGCTCGACAGTCCTACGAGCAGTACTTC | CASSLARQSYEQYF | NA | NA | TRBJ2-7 | TRBV7-8
TGTGCCTCCAGATGGGAGGGGGCGACTAATGAGCAGTTCTTC | CASRWEGATNEQFF | NA | NA | TRBJ2-1 | TRBV2
TGCGCCAGCAGCTTGAGTAGCGCTAGCACAGATACGCAGTATTTT | CASSLSSASTDTQYF | NA | few | TRBJ2-3 | TRBV5-1
TGTGCCAGCAGCTTAGTTCCCAAATCAGGGTTCGCCGGGGAGCTGTTTTTT | CASSLVPKSGFAGELFF | NA | NA | TRBJ2-2 | TRBV7-2
TGTGCCAGCAGTTATGGCCCGTGGAAGACCCAGTACTTC | CASSYGPWKTQYF | NA | NA | TRBJ2-5 | TRBV6-2/TRBV6-3
TGTGCCAGCAGCTTCCGGGACAGGCACACCGGGGAGCTGTTTTTT | CASSFRDRHTGELFF | TRBD1 | NA | TRBJ2-2 | TRBV7-9
TGTGCCAGCAGCTTAGGGCGGCCCAGGGATACGCAGTATTTT | CASSLGRPRDTQYF | NA | NA | TRBJ2-3 | TRBV7-8
TGTGCCATCAGTGAGGCAGGGGAAGAGACCCAGTACTTC | CAISEAGEETQYF | NA | NA | TRBJ2-5 | TRBV10-3
TGTGCCAGCAGCGGGGACCCACTAGGGGAGACCCAGTACTTC | CASSGDPLGETQYF | NA | few | TRBJ2-5 | TRBV7-2
TGTGCCAGCAGCACCGGGGCTTACAATGAGCAGTTCTTC | CASSTGAYNEQFF | NA | NA | TRBJ2-1 | TRBV5-4
TGTGCCAGCAGCTTATTTCGGGGCCGCGGATCTGGGGCCAACGTCCTGACTTTC | CASSLFRGRGSGANVLTF | NA | NA | TRBJ2-6 | TRBV7-2
TGTGCCAGCAGCTTAGCCGGCAAAACCTACGAGCAGTACTTC | CASSLAGKTYEQYF | NA | few | TRBJ2-7 | TRBV7-6
TGCGACAGGAGGGGGTATGGCTACACCTTC | CDRRGYGYTF | NA | once | TRBJ1-2 | TRBV24-1
TGTGCCAGCAGCTTATTTGAGCGGGCGGGTCGGAAGACCCAGTACTTC | CASSLFERAGRKTQYF | NA | NA | TRBJ2-5 | TRBV7-2
TGTGCCAGCAGCTCCCGAGGCCTTGGGAAGACCCAGTACTTC | CASSSRGLGKTQYF | NA | NA | TRBJ2-5 | TRBV7-2
TGTGCCAGCAGCTCCCTATTCCTGGAGACCCAGTACTTC | CASSSLFLETQYF | NA | NA | TRBJ2-5 | TRBV7-9
TGTGCCAGCAGCTTAGAAGGATCAGGAGTTAGCAATCAGCCCCAGCATTTT | CASSLEGSGVSNQPQHF | NA | few | TRBJ1-5 | TRBV7-8
TGTGCCAGCCACCCCGCCGGGGGGAAGACAGATACGCAGTATTTT | CASHPAGGKTDTQYF | TRBD2 | NA | TRBJ2-3 | TRBV27
TGTGCCAGCAGCACCCAGCCGGGGGTAGGCACAGATACGCAGTATTTT | CASSTQPGVGTDTQYF | NA | NA | TRBJ2-3 | TRBV7-2
TGCAGTGCTGACGACCGACGGAGATTGAATGGCTACACCTTC | CSADDRRRLNGYTF | NA | NA | TRBJ1-2 | TRBV20-1
TGTGCCAGCAGCACAGGGGAGACCTCCCAGCCCCAGCATTTT | CASSTGETSQPQHF | TRBD1 | few | TRBJ1-5 | TRBV7-8
TGTGCCAGCAGCCGTAGCGGGGCGGTGGGCGAGCAGTACTTC | CASSRSGAVGEQYF | TRBD2 | many | TRBJ2-7 | TRBV7-2
TGCAGTGCTTCCCCTTACAGACAGGGTAGCACTAGCGAGCAGTACTTC | CSASPYRQGSTSEQYF | TRBD1 | few | TRBJ2-7 | TRBV20-1
TGTGCCAGCAGCAGGGGCACGGTTGAAGCTTTCTTT | CASSRGTVEAFF | NA | NA | TRBJ1-1 | TRBV6-2/TRBV6-3
TGTGCCAGCAGCCAAGATCTGAGGGGATACGGTTCACCCCTCCACTTT | CASSQDLRGYGSPLHF | NA | few | TRBJ1-6 | TRBV4-1
TGTGCCAGCAGCTTAGGTTATCTAGAGACCCAGTACTTC | CASSLGYLETQYF | NA | NA | TRBJ2-5 | TRBV11-2
TGTGCCAGCAGCCAGAGAAACCCTGGTGAAAAACTGTTTTTT | CASSQRNPGEKLFF | NA | NA | TRBJ1-4 | TRBV7-6
TGTGCCAGCAGCAGAGGGACCGAACTATATGGCTACACCTTC | CASSRGTELYGYTF | NA | NA | TRBJ1-2 | TRBV6-5
TGTGCCAGCAGTGAATCTGGCCCCGGGGCAGGGTATAACTATGGCTACACCTTC | CASSESGPGAGYNYGYTF | NA | few | TRBJ1-2 | TRBV25-1
TGTGCCAGCACGGGGGCACTCACAGATACGCAGTATTTT | CASTGALTDTQYF | NA | few | TRBJ2-3 | TRBV7-2
TGTGCCAGCTCCATAAACTACCCAACACAAGAGACCCAGTACTTC | CASSINYPTQETQYF | NA | NA | TRBJ2-5 | TRBV18
TGTGCCAGCAGCTTGCAGTCGCGGACGAACACCGGGGAGCTGTTTTTT | CASSLQSRTNTGELFF | NA | few | TRBJ2-2 | TRBV5-5
TGTGCCAGCAGCTTAGTCCCAGGGGGTACCTACGAGCAGTACTTC | CASSLVPGGTYEQYF | TRBD1 | NA | TRBJ2-7 | TRBV11-2
TGTGCCAGCAGCTTAGTGATCACGACCGACGTCTCACCCCTCCACTTT | CASSLVITTDVSPLHF | NA | NA | TRBJ1-6 | TRBV7-2